This TCR beta chain was identified during a study of graft-versus-host responses after intestinal transplantation (dated by TCRdb to the early 2020s). Background on the whole study: Multivisceral, liver-intestinal, or isolated intestinal transplants were received by the recipients. All recipients received anti-thymocyte globulin induction followed by maintenance tacrolimus and steroids for around 3 years. Graft-versus-host and host-versus-graft alloreactive T cell clones were tracked in the graft, circulation and bone marrow after intestinal transplantation using bulk TCR-beta CDR3 sequencing. Alloreactive clones were identified by sequencing pre-transplant mixed lymphocyte reaction products and comparing these products with unstimulated pre-transplant donor and recipient T cells. The cohort enrolled about two dozen intestinal transplant recipients including one retransplant, and 3 patients lacking pretransplant specimens were excluded. A peak of at least 4% donor T cells among recipient peripheral blood mononuclear cells was the definition used for donor T cell macrochimerism. Rather than going through the commercial service, samples from three later patients were sequenced in-house on an Illumina MiSeq and processed with MiXCR. Findings and caveats that apply to the study as a whole: GvH clones turned up in recipient bone marrow, with some appearing earlier in ileal mucosa or blood, a pattern consistent with an intestinal mucosal origin. In the allografts of patients with donor T cell macrochimerism, GvH to HvG T cell clonal ratios were high. The conclusions were limited by the relatively low number and heterogeneity of the intestinal transplant patients. Early after transplant, peak levels of circulating GvH clones were associated with declines in HvG clones.

To isolate intraepithelial and lamina propria lymphocytes from graft specimens, dithiothreitol, EDTA incubations and collagenase D digestion were used. Bulk TCR-beta sequencing was performed on serial intestinal graft biopsy specimens collected as late as 600 days after transplant. A note on this clone: This receptor's antigen is unknown. No base-level quality is on record; no much larger clone is a single base apart.

For this chain, trimming is 3 bases at the V end and 5 bases at the J end, and the number of junction bases without a gene match is 8. The germline V gene gives CDR1 as KGHSH and CDR2 as LQKENI. Its CDR3 holds 16 amino acids, cysteine through phenylalanine. The DNA shown is the 48-base CDR3, in frame from base 1. Library prep was done by the immunoSEQ multiplex PCR assay. Adaptive Biotechnologies carried out high-throughput TCR-beta CDR3 sequencing of genomic DNA for most patients. Concerning the study's data processing: Adaptive's ImmunoSEQ software was the source of the TCR sequencing data for about 20 patients, while a few other patients were processed with MiXCR and VDJtools. CDR3 nucleotide sequences shared between donor and recipient were removed because the origin of such sequences could not be assigned. To be classed as alloreactive, a clone needed at least 2-fold expansion over unstimulated cells and a minimum CFSE-low frequency of 0.002% (template counts) or 0.001% (read counts). Mappable clones were those detected in sequenced pre-transplant spleen, lymph node, or MLR CFSE-low populations of the donor or recipient. The cumulative frequency of alloreactive clones was calculated as a percentage of all sequences, weighted by copy number. Held by TCRdb, this immuneACCESS table contains in-frame sequences only and omits some clones. Under half of the omission traces to an unresolved V gene where checked; the cause of the rest is unknown. V and J calls and clone size follow that table, whereas D and trimming were derived from the DNA. Recorded for this sample are around 37,000 clones; around 90% of them occurred a single time. The ten largest account for 18% of the sample.

This sequence uses TRBV18 and TRBJ2-3; TRBD2 fits 10 bases in the junction. The sequence was obtained from a human patient who received an intestinal transplant, so some T cells may come from the graft donor. The specimen was ileum tissue, collected less than 210 days after intestinal transplant. The nucleotide sequence is TGTGCCAGCTCACCGGGGCTAGCGGGGGAAGGAGATACGCAGTATTTT. Its protein product is CASSPGLAGEGDTQYF.